This is a list of T cell receptor beta chains from one sample in a study of blood T cells in healthy people across ages. TCRdb re-called the 5' RACE reads through MiXCR, storing one row per CDR3 protein. The data contain about a million distinct CDR3 sequences, approximately 38% of them seen just once; the ten biggest clones take up under 15%. Sequences were obtained from blood. The receptors come from a man aged 18 to 30 in good health. Each CDR3 is given with its conserved first and last residue. The D gene is left open where the match is weak. Size tells how often a clone was seen (once, few, many) or the class of an expanded clone, and some rows leave it out.

D gene	clone size	V gene	J gene	CDR3 DNA	CDR3 protein
.	.	TRBV19	TRBJ2-7	TGTGCCAGTAGTAGCGGGGACAGCCTCTACGAGCAGTACTTC	CASSSGDSLYEQYF
TRBD1	many	TRBV7-2	TRBJ1-2	TGTGCCAGCAGCTTAGACAGGGGGCGGAATGGCTACACCTTC	CASSLDRGRNGYTF
.	.	TRBV3-1	TRBJ2-7	TGTGCCAGCAGCCAAGATTCTGGGGGGAGATCTAATGAGCAGTACTTC	CASSQDSGGRSNEQYF
.	few	TRBV12-3/TRBV12-4	TRBJ1-6	TGTGCCAGCAGTTTAGGTCAAGATTCACCCCTCCACTTT	CASSLGQDSPLHF
.	.	TRBV20-1	TRBJ2-3	TGCAGTGCCCCAGAACATCCCGGGACAGATACGCAGTATTTT	CSAPEHPGTDTQYF
TRBD1	.	TRBV5-6	TRBJ1-1	TGTGCCGGCAGCCCAGGACAGGTTGAAGCTTTCTTT	CAGSPGQVEAFF
.	few	TRBV6-5	TRBJ1-2	TGTGCCAGCACTAAAGTAGCAGGATATGGCTACACCTTC	CASTKVAGYGYTF
TRBD2	once	TRBV2	TRBJ2-5	TGTGCCAGCAGTGTGGGAGCTAGCGGGCCCCAAGAGACCCAGTACTTC	CASSVGASGPQETQYF
.	.	TRBV3-1	TRBJ1-1	TGTGCCAGCAGCCAAGGTACCGATAACAAGGCTTTCTTT	CASSQGTDNKAFF
TRBD2	few	TRBV20-1	TRBJ2-7	TGCAGTGCTACCCCCATAGCGGGGGGGCTCTACGAGCAGTACTTC	CSATPIAGGLYEQYF
TRBD1	.	TRBV3-1	TRBJ1-6	TGTGCCAGCAGCCACCCGGACAGGATTCAATCACTCCTCCACTTT	CASSHPDRIQSLLHF
.	few	TRBV5-5	TRBJ1-5	TGTGCCAGCAGCTGGACACCTTATAGCAATCAGCCCCAGCATTTT	CASSWTPYSNQPQHF
.	many	TRBV20-1	TRBJ2-1	TGCAGTGCTAGGGGCCCCACAAGCTACAATGAGCAGTTCTTC	CSARGPTSYNEQFF
.	few	TRBV29-1	TRBJ1-2	TGCAGCGTTGCGACGGGAGGAGTGAGTGGCTACACCTTC	CSVATGGVSGYTF
TRBD1	.	TRBV4-3	TRBJ2-1	TGCGCCAGCAGCCATAGACAGGGGTTGACGTTCTTC	CASSHRQGLTFF
TRBD2	few	TRBV7-2	TRBJ2-5	TGTGCCAGCAGCTTAAATAGCGGGGCGGAAGAGACCCAGTACTTC	CASSLNSGAEETQYF
.	.	TRBV6-6	TRBJ1-6	TGTGCCAGCAGTTCGGGGCCAAGCTATAATTCACCCCTCCACTTT	CASSSGPSYNSPLHF
.	.	TRBV28	TRBJ1-1	TGTGCCAGCAGTCCATCAGACCGTGCCTGGGGGAACACTGAAGCTTTCTTT	CASSPSDRAWGNTEAFF
.	.	TRBV7-6	TRBJ1-4	TGTGCCAGCAGCTTAAACGCTGGGGAACGGGAAAAACTGTTTTTT	CASSLNAGEREKLFF
.	many	TRBV10-3	TRBJ2-3	TGTGCCAGCGTTACCGGAGATACGCAGTATTTT	CASVTGDTQYF
TRBD1	few	TRBV6-5	TRBJ1-2	TGTGCCAGCAGTTACTCGGGGACAGGGGTCGGCTACACCTTC	CASSYSGTGVGYTF
TRBD2	few	TRBV6-5	TRBJ2-1	TGTGCCAGCACCCCCCTAGCGGGGGGGAATAATGAGCAGTTCTTC	CASTPLAGGNNEQFF
.	.	TRBV3-1	TRBJ1-1	TGCGCCAGCAGCCAAGAACCCGCAGGCACTGAAGCTTTCTTT	CASSQEPAGTEAFF